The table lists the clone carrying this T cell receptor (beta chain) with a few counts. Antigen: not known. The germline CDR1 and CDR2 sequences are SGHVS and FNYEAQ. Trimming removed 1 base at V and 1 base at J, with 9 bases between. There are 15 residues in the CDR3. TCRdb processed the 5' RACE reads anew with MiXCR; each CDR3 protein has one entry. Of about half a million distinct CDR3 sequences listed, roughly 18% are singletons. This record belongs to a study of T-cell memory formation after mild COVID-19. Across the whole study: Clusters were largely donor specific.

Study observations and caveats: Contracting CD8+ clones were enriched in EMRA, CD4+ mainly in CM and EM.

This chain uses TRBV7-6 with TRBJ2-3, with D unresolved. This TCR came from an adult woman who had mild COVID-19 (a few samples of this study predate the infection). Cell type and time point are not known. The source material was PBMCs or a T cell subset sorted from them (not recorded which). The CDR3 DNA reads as TGTGCCAGCAGCTTAGTTCCGGGCGGCACAGATACGCAGTATTTT. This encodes CASSLVPGGTDTQYF.